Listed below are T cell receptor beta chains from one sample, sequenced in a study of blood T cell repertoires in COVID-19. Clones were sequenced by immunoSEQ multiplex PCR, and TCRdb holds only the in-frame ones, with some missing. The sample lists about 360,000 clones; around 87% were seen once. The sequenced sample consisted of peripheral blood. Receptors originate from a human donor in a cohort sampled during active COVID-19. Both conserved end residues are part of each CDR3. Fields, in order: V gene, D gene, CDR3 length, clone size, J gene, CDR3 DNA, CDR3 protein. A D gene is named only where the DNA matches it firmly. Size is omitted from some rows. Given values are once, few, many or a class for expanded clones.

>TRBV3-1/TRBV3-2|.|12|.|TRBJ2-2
TGTGCCAGCAGCCCCTCGGTCGGGGAGCTGTTTTTT
CASSPSVGELFF
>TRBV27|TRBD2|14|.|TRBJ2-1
TGTGCCAGCAGTTTACAGCGGGGGGGCAATGAGCAGTTCTTC
CASSLQRGGNEQFF
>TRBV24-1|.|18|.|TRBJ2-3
TGTGCCACCAGTGACCCCAAGAGATCGGGATCCCGCACAGATACGCAGTATTTT
CATSDPKRSGSRTDTQYF
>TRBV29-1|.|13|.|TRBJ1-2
TGCAGCGTTCGGGAGCCGGAATCCCTCCGTGACACCTTC
CSVREPESLRDTF
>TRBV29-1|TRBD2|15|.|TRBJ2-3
TGCAGCGTTCGCGGGGTAGCGGGGCTCACAGATACGCAGTATTTT
CSVRGVAGLTDTQYF
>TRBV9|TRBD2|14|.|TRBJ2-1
TGTGCCAGCAGCGTAAAGGCGGGAGTCGGGGAGCAGTTCTTC
CASSVKAGVGEQFF
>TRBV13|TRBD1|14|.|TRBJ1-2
TGTGCCAGCAGATACTTCGGGACAGGGCACGGCTACACCTTC
CASRYFGTGHGYTF
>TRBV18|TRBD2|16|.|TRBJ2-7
TGTGCCAGCTCACGATGGACTAGCGCTCCGAGGGGCGAGCAGTACTTC
CASSRWTSAPRGEQYF
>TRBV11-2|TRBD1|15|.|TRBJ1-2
TGTGCCAGCAGCTTAGGGGTGGACAGGTTCTATGGCTACACCTTC
CASSLGVDRFYGYTF
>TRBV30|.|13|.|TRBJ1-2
TGTGCCTGGAGTCCGGGGATTAACTATGGCTACACCTTC
CAWSPGINYGYTF
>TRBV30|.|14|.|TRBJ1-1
TGTGCCTGGAGTGTACCAGGCATGAACACTGAAGCTTTCTTT
CAWSVPGMNTEAFF
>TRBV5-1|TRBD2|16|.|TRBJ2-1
TGCGCCAGCAGCTTAGTATCTAGCGGGAACTACAATGAGCAGTTCTTC
CASSLVSSGNYNEQFF
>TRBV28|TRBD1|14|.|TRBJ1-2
TGTGCCAGCGGGTCGGACAGGGATAACTATGGCTACACCTTC
CASGSDRDNYGYTF
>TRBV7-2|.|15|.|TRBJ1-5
TGTGCCAGCAGCTTGGGCAGGCATAGCAATCAGCCCCAGCATTTT
CASSLGRHSNQPQHF
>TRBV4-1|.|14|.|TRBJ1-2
TGCGCCAGCAGCCAAGGGGGGGGTATCTATGGCTACACCTTC
CASSQGGGIYGYTF
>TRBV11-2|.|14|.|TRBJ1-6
TGTGCCAGCAGCCTCTGGGGGGTCGGCTCACCCCTCCACTTT
CASSLWGVGSPLHF
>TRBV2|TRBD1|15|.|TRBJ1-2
TGTGCCAGCAGTGAAGCGCTGGACAGGAATAATGGCTACACCTTC
CASSEALDRNNGYTF
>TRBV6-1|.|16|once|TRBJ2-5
TGTGCCAGCAGTGAACGGGGAAGCGGCCGCGGGGAGACCCAGTACTTC
CASSERGSGRGETQYF
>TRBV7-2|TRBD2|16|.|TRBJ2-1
TGTGCCAGCAGCTTGGTCGGGGGGACCTCCTACAATGAGCAGTTCTTC
CASSLVGGTSYNEQFF
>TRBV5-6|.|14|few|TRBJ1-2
TGTGCCAGCAGCCTTGGAGCCGTTAACTATGGCTACACCTTC
CASSLGAVNYGYTF
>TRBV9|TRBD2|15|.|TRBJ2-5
TGTGCCAGCACCCGGACTAGCGGGGCTCAAGAGACCCAGTACTTC
CASTRTSGAQETQYF
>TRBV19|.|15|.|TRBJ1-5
TGTGCCAGTAGGTCCAACGGGGAAACGGGTCAGCCCCAGCATTTT
CASRSNGETGQPQHF
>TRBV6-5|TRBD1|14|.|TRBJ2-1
TGTGCCAGCAGTTCCCCTGGGACAGGGACTAAGCAGTTCTTC
CASSSPGTGTKQFF
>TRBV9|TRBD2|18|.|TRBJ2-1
TGTGCCAGCAGCGTAGTCCCCCTACTAGCGGGGGGGAGGGTTGAGCAGTTCTTC
CASSVVPLLAGGRVEQFF
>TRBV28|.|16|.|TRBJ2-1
TGTGCCAGCAGTTCCCCCGCGGGCGGGGCATACAATGAGCAGTTCTTC
CASSSPAGGAYNEQFF
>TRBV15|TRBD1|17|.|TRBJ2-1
TGTGCCACCAGCAGAACAGGGGGCCCTAGCTCCTACAATGAGCAGTTCTTC
CATSRTGGPSSYNEQFF
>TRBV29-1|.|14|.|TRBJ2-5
TGCAGCGTTGAAGGCAGAGCGATTCAAGAGACCCAGTACTTC
CSVEGRAIQETQYF
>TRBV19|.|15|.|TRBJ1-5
TGTGCCAGTAGTACGGGGGGGTGGAGCAATCAGCCCCAGCATTTT
CASSTGGWSNQPQHF
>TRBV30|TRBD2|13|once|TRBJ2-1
TGTGCCTGGCTAGCGGAGTCCTACAATGAGCAGTTCTTC
CAWLAESYNEQFF
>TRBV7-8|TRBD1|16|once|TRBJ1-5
TGTGCCAGCAGCTTATCCGGACAGGGTCGTAATCAGCCCCAGCATTTT
CASSLSGQGRNQPQHF
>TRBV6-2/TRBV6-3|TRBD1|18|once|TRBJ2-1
TGTGCCAGCAGTAGCCCTTTCCCGGACAGGGTTATGGGAAATGAGCAGTTCTTC
CASSSPFPDRVMGNEQFF
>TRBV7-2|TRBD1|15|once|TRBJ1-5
TGTGCCAGCAGCCTCCGGACAGGGGGGAATCAGCCCCAGCATTTT
CASSLRTGGNQPQHF
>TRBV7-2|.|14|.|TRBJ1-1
TGTGCCAGCAGCTTATTAGCAGGGGAGACTGAAGCTTTCTTT
CASSLLAGETEAFF
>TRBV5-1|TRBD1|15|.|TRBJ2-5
TGCGCCAGCAGCTTGGGGACAGGGGGCGGGGAGACCCAGTACTTC
CASSLGTGGGETQYF
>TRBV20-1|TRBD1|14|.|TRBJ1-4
TGCAGTGCCAGTGCAGGGGGCTCTAATGAAAAACTGTTTTTT
CSASAGGSNEKLFF
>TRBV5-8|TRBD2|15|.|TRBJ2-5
TGTGCCAGCAGCCCCGGGACTAGCGACCAAGAGACCCAGTACTTC
CASSPGTSDQETQYF
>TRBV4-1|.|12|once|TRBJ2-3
TGCGCCAGCAGCCAGACGAGGGATACGCAGTATTTT
CASSQTRDTQYF
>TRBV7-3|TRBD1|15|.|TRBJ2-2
TGTGCCAGCAGCAACAGCGACAGGGACACCGGGGAGCTGTTTTTT
CASSNSDRDTGELFF
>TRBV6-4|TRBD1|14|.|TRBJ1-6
TGTGCCAGCAGCGCCGGGACAGAGAATTCACCCCTCCACTTT
CASSAGTENSPLHF
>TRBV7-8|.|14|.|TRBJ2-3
TGTGCCAGCAGCTTAGTGGGGACTGTAGATACGCAGTATTTT
CASSLVGTVDTQYF